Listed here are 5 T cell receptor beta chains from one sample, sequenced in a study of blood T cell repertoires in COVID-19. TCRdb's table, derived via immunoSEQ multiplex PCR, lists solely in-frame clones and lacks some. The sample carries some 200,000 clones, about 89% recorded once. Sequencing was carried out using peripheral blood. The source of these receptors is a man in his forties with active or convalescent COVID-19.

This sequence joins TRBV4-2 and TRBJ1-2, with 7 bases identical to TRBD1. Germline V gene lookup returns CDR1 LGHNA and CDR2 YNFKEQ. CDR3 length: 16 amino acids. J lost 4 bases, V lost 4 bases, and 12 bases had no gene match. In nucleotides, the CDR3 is TGTGCCAGCAGCCCCGGGACAGCGTTATTGGGCTATGGCTACACCTTC. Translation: CASSPGTALLGYGYTF.

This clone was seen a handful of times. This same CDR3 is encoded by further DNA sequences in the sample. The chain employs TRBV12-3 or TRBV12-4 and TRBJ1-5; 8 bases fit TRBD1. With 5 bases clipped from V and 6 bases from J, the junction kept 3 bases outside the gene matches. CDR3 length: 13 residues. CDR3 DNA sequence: TGTGCCAGCAGTCGAGACAGGGGTCAGCCCCAGCATTTT. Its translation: CASSRDRGQPQHF.

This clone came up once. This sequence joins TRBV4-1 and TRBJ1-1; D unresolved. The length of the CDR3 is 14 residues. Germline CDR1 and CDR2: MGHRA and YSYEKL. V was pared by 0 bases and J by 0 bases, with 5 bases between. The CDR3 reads CASSQDTVNTEAFF. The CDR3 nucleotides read TGCGCCAGCAGCCAAGATACGGTGAACACTGAAGCTTTCTTT.

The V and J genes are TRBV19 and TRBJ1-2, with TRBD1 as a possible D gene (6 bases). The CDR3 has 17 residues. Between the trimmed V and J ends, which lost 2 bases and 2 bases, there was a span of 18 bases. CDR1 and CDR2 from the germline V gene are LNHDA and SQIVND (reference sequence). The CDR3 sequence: CASSIQGTLKQNYGYTF. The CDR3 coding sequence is TGTGCCAGTAGTATACAGGGGACCCTAAAACAAAACTATGGCTACACCTTC.

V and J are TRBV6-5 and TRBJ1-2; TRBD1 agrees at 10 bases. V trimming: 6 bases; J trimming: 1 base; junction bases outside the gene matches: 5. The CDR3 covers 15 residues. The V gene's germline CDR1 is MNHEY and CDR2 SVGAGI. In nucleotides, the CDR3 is TGTGCCAGCAGACGACAGGGGGCGCGTAACTATGGCTACACCTTC. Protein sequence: CASRRQGARNYGYTF.